The present T cell receptor beta chain was sequenced within a study of blood T cell repertoires in COVID-19. There are a few counts of this clone. One end of the junction is discordant with germline, which a read error may explain. Here immunoSEQ multiplex PCR was the method, and the copy in TCRdb shows in-frame clones only, minus some. Among 70,000 or so clones, roughly nine tenths were seen once, and the ten largest hold 3% to 5%. The CDR3 spans 12 residues. Germline lookup yields CDR1 SGHVS and CDR2 FQNEAQ. Material for sequencing was peripheral blood. The sequence derives from a man aged 70-80 years with active COVID-19. V usage is TRBV7-8 and J usage is TRBJ2-7; 10 bases fit TRBD1. The CDR3: CASSATGGAKDF. For the CDR3, the DNA is TGTGCCAGCAGCGCGACAGGGGGCGCAAAGGACTTC.